This T cell receptor (beta chain) was sequenced during a study of cytomegalovirus exposure and HLA in healthy donors. About the research overall: Ancestry clustering placed around four fifths of around 400 genotyped donors in the Caucasian-associated cluster.

V shed 5 bases, J shed 2 bases, and the junction held 3 bases outside the gene matches. The CDR3 covers 15 residues. Germline V gene data show CDR1 as MNHNY and CDR2 as SVGAGI (reference sequence). Primers: 60 Vbeta forward and 13 Jbeta reverse. Original processing methods: An analysis performed later counted around 80 million unique TCR beta chains (approximately 10 million of them shared). The protocol was immunoSEQ multiplex PCR, while the TCRdb copy is restricted to in-frame clones and leaves out a portion. That table supplies the V and J calls and clone size; D and trimming were determined from the DNA. The sample gives about 52,000 clones, 50% to 70% of which show up once; 12% is in the top ten. This clone was observed a few times. Its specificity is unknown. Regarding the study as a whole: Researchers catalogued under 200 TCR beta chains as cytomegalovirus-associated.

Healthy bone marrow donors supplied every sample. This rearrangement joins TRBV6-6 to TRBJ2-6; 7 nucleotides line up with TRBD1. The source is a human donor in good health. Sequenced input: PBMCs. CDR3 coding DNA: TGTGCCAGCAGTCCTACAGGGGCTGGGGCCAACGTCCTGACTTTC. Translation: CASSPTGAGANVLTF.